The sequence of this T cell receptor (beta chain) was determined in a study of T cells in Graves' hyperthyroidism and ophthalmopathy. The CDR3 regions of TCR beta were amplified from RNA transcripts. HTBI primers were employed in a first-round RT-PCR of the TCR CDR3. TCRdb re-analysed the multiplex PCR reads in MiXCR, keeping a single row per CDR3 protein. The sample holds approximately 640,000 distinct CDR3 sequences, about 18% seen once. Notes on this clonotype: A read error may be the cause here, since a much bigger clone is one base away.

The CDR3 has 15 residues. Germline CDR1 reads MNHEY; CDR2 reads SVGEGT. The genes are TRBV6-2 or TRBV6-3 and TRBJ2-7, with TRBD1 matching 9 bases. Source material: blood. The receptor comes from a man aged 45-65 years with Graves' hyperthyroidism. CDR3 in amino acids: CVSRPDRGVSYEQYF. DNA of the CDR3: TGTGTCAGCAGACCAGACAGGGGGGTTTCCTACGAGCAGTACTTC.